Shown below are 29 T cell receptor beta chains from a single sample sequenced in a study of T-cell memory formation after mild COVID-19. TCRdb analysed the 5' RACE reads with MiXCR anew, one entry per CDR3 protein. Here the sample spans approximately 260,000 distinct CDR3 sequences, roughly 18% being singletons. Sequenced sample: PBMCs or a T cell subset sorted from them (not recorded which). The receptors originated from a man between 18 and 35 years old who had mild COVID-19 (a few samples of this study predate the infection). Cell type and time point are not known.

This clonotype was counted only a few times. The V and J genes are TRBV6-1 and TRBJ1-1, with D unclear. The CDR3 spans 11 residues. Germline V gives CDR1 MNHNS, CDR2 SASEGT. With 8 bases removed from V and 2 bases from J, the gap between germline ends came to 6 bases. CDR3 amino acids: CASGDNTEAFF. The CDR3 nucleotides are TGTGCCAGCGGGGATAACACTGAAGCTTTCTTT.

The chain employs TRBV20-1 and TRBJ2-7, with a possible D match to TRBD1 (5 bases). Germline V lookup: CDR1 DFQATT, CDR2 SNEGSKA (reference sequence). Trimming removed 6 bases at V and 8 bases at J, with 11 bases between. The CDR3 loop spans 10 amino acids. CDR3 DNA sequence: TGCAGTGCCCGGAGACAGAAGCAGTACTTC. Translation gives CSARRQKQYF.

This clonotype was detected only a few times. The chain joins TRBV6-6 to TRBJ1-1; 7 bases agree with TRBD1. The CDR3 has 16 amino acids. In germline, CDR1 is MNHNY, CDR2 SVGAGI (reference sequence). V was pared by 7 bases and J by 1 base, with 12 bases of the junction left unmatched. Here the CDR3 DNA reads TGTGCCAGCATCCAACAGGGGACCCTCGGGAACACTGAAGCTTTCTTT. Its protein product is CASIQQGTLGNTEAFF.

The chain combines TRBV7-2 with TRBJ2-1; D gene ambiguous. CDR1 and CDR2 (germline): SGHTA, FQGNSA. The CDR3 length is 14 residues. The germline V and J ends were trimmed by 5 bases and 2 bases, with 10 bases remaining between them. The CDR3 region is CASSPDLAYNEQFF. The CDR3 region has the DNA TGTGCCAGCAGCCCCGACTTGGCCTACAATGAGCAGTTCTTC.

This clonotype appeared many times. The rearrangement links TRBV2 to TRBJ2-2, with 7 positions matching TRBD1. V lost 6 bases and J lost 7; bases outside the gene matches: 11. The CDR3 is 15 residues long. Per germline, CDR1 SNHLY and CDR2 FYNNEI. CDR3 loop: CASRPETGINGELFF. CDR3 nucleotide sequence: TGTGCCAGCAGACCTGAGACAGGGATAAACGGGGAGCTGTTTTTT.

This clonotype appeared once. V usage is TRBV11-2 and J usage is TRBJ2-7, with TRBD1 matching over 9 bases. Germline CDR1 SGHAT, CDR2 FQNNGV. Unmatched junction bases numbered 7, after V lost 4 bases and J lost 0 bases. The CDR3 length is 16 residues. The chain's CDR3 is CASSYGTGPSSYEQYV. The DNA of the CDR3 is TGTGCCAGCAGCTATGGGACAGGGCCCAGCTCCTACGAGCAGTACGTC.

The chain links TRBV19 to TRBJ1-1; D is ambiguous. Germline loops: CDR1 LNHDA, CDR2 SQIVND (reference sequence). The CDR3 has 17 residues. V was shortened by 4 bases and J by 1 base, with 19 bases between the two germline ends. CDR3 protein: CASSTPSSGSRNTEAFF. The CDR3 region has the DNA TGTGCCAGTAGTACCCCATCCTCCGGGAGCAGGAACACTGAAGCTTTCTTT.

This clonotype was recorded a few times. The V call is TRBV7-9, the J call TRBJ2-7, with D maybe TRBD1 (5 bases). V dropped 5 bases and J dropped 3 bases, with 14 bases sitting between them. There are 14 residues in the CDR3. Looked up from germline, CDR1 is SEHNR and CDR2 is FQNEAQ (reference sequence). As DNA, the CDR3 is TGTGCCAGCAGCCTCACAGGTTCCTACTACGAGCAGTACTTC. Its protein is CASSLTGSYYEQYF.

This clonotype was observed a few times. The chain employs TRBV5-5 and TRBJ2-5; D is uncertain. Germline V CDR1 and CDR2: SGHKS, YYEKEE (reference sequence). V was clipped by 0 bases and J by 4 bases, with 10 bases between them. The CDR3 is 14 amino acids. CDR3 sequence reads: CASSLVGRGETQYF. CDR3 coding DNA: TGTGCCAGCAGCTTGGTAGGCCGAGGAGAGACCCAGTACTTC.

The chain joins TRBV5-1 to TRBJ1-1; 11 bases fit TRBD1. Germline trimming cut 4 bases from V and 5 bases from J; bases unmatched to any gene: 4. The CDR3 is 14 residues long. From germline, CDR1 is SGHRS and CDR2 YFSETQ. CDR3: CASSHGTGGTEAFF. CDR3 in DNA: TGCGCCAGCAGCCACGGGACAGGGGGGACTGAAGCTTTCTTT. Using reference TRBV5-1 and TRBJ1-1 for the parts outside the CDR3, the full variable domain is KAGVTQTPRYLIKTRGQQVTLSCSPISGHRSVSWYQQTPGQGLQFLFEYFSETQRNKGNFPGRFSGRQFSNSRSEMNVSTLELGDSALYLCASSHGTGGTEAFFGQGTRLTVV.

The chain employs TRBV15 and TRBJ2-3; 8 bases are shared with TRBD2. The CDR3 consists of 15 residues. The V and J ends lost 5 bases and 5 bases, in that order; junction bases with no gene match: 9. CDR1 and CDR2 (germline): LNHNV, YYDKDF (reference sequence). CDR3 DNA sequence: TGTGCCACCAGCCCCGGGGGGGGGACCCGAGATACGCAGTATTTT. Its protein product is CATSPGGGTRDTQYF.

This clonotype was detected a few times. This sequence joins TRBV4-1 and TRBJ1-2; TRBD1 might be the D (6 bases). Germline CDR1 is MGHRA and CDR2 is YSYEKL. Trimming removed 3 bases at V and 5 bases at J, with 25 bases between. There are 18 residues in the CDR3. The CDR3, as DNA: TGCGCCAGCAGCCAGTTTCTTCCCGAATCAGGGGAAGATTATGGCTACACCTTC. This translates into CASSQFLPESGEDYGYTF.

This clonotype was seen a handful of times. The chain joins TRBV10-3 to TRBJ2-2, with D maybe TRBD1 (5 bases). The germline V and J ends were trimmed by 6 bases and 5 bases, with 13 bases remaining between them. Germline-derived CDR1 and CDR2 are ENHRY and SYGVKD. This CDR3 is built from 14 residues. Here the CDR3 DNA reads TGTGCCATCAGGGCAGGGTCAAGGACCGGGGAGCTGTTTTTT. Protein product: CAIRAGSRTGELFF.

This clonotype was seen more than once but under ten times. This chain connects TRBV29-1 to TRBJ1-1; no clear D. This CDR3 spans 13 amino acids. The germline V and J ends were trimmed by 3 bases and 1 base, with 9 bases remaining between them. Per germline, CDR1 SQVTM and CDR2 ANQGSEA. CDR3 bases: TGCAGCGTTGAGAGGGATCCGAACACTGAAGCTTTCTTT. Protein: CSVERDPNTEAFF. The full variable domain, in which reference TRBV29-1 and TRBJ1-1 provide the parts outside the CDR3, is SAVISQKPSRDICQRGTSLTIQCQVDSQVTMMFWYRQQPGQSLTLIATANQGSEATYESGFVIDKFPISRPNLTFSTLTVSNMSPEDSSIYLCSVERDPNTEAFFGQGTRLTVV.

The table lists this clonotype with a few counts. The chain couples TRBV5-1 to TRBJ2-5; D might be TRBD2 (5 bases). This CDR3 has 15 residues. V lost 2 bases, J lost 4 bases, and 15 bases lay in between. Germline V lookup: CDR1 SGHRS, CDR2 YFSETQ. The CDR3 loop reads CASSLGGLGLETQYF. The CDR3 DNA reads as TGCGCCAGCAGCTTAGGAGGTTTAGGATTAGAGACCCAGTACTTC. The whole variable domain, filled in from reference TRBV5-1 and TRBJ2-5, reads KAGVTQTPRYLIKTRGQQVTLSCSPISGHRSVSWYQQTPGQGLQFLFEYFSETQRNKGNFPGRFSGRQFSNSRSEMNVSTLELGDSALYLCASSLGGLGLETQYFGPGTRLLVL.

The chain couples TRBV3-1 to TRBJ2-1; 10 bases match TRBD2. The ends lost 3 bases at V and 12 bases at J; junction bases unmatched: 8. This CDR3 region has 14 residues. CDR1 and CDR2 from the germline V gene are LGHDT and YNNKEL (reference sequence). CDR3 in amino acids: CASSQPLAGAGQFF. The CDR3 region has the DNA TGTGCCAGCAGCCAGCCCCTAGCGGGGGCCGGGCAGTTCTTC.

This chain links TRBV5-1 with TRBJ1-2, with TRBD1 matching over 10 bases. The CDR3 consists of 14 residues. In germline, CDR1 is SGHRS, CDR2 YFSETQ. With 4 bases clipped from V and 9 bases from J, the junction kept 9 bases outside the gene matches. CDR3 region: CASSVDRGPDCYTF. CDR3 sequence (DNA): TGCGCCAGCAGCGTCGACAGGGGGCCGGATTGCTACACCTTC.

V and J are TRBV29-1 and TRBJ2-4, with D perhaps given as TRBD1 or TRBD2 (6 bases each). The germline V and J ends were trimmed by 0 bases and 8 bases, with 14 bases remaining between them. Per germline, CDR1 SQVTM and CDR2 ANQGSEA. The CDR3 totals 14 residues. The CDR3 sequence is CSVEEQGRRDIQYF. The CDR3 region has the DNA TGCAGCGTTGAAGAACAGGGACGGAGGGACATTCAGTACTTC.

There are a few counts of this clonotype. The CDR3, as DNA: TGTGCCAGCAGTCCCGGACAGTTCTACGAGCAGTACTTC. Its protein is CASSPGQFYEQYF. This sequence joins TRBV6-6 and TRBJ2-7, with D tentatively TRBD1 (6 bases). The CDR3 totals 13 residues. Trimming cost V 5 bases and J 3 bases, with 11 bases left between them. The V gene's germline CDR1 is MNHNY and CDR2 SVGAGI (reference sequence).

This chain uses TRBV3-1 with TRBJ1-2; D is possibly TRBD1 (5 bases). The CDR3 runs 14 residues. The V end was cut by 0 bases, the J end by 8 bases, with 13 bases between. The germline V gene encodes CDR1 LGHDT and CDR2 YNNKEL (reference sequence). CDR3 coding DNA: TGTGCCAGCAGCCAAGAAGGGGCTGAAGACGGCTACACCTTC. Translation: CASSQEGAEDGYTF. Full variable domain (missing parts from reference TRBV3-1 and TRBJ1-2): DTAVSQTPKYLVTQMGNDKSIKCEQNLGHDTMYWYKQDSKKFLKIMFSYNNKELIINETVPNRFSPKSPDKAHLNLHINSLELGDSAVYFCASSQEGAEDGYTFGSGTRLTVV.

This CDR3 reads CASSTQGSGANVLTF. CDR3 coding DNA: TGTGCCAGCAGTACACAGGGCTCTGGGGCCAACGTCCTGACTTTC. This chain links TRBV9 with TRBJ2-6, with a weak D call TRBD1 (6 bases). The CDR3 has 15 amino acids. The germline CDR1 and CDR2 sequences are SGDLS and YYNGEE. V lost 5 bases and J lost 0, with 9 bases in between.

The chain uses TRBV6-2 or TRBV6-3 and TRBJ2-5; TRBD1 matches 7 bases. In germline, CDR1 is MNHEY, CDR2 SVGEGT. With 2 bases clipped from V and 5 bases from J, the junction kept 2 bases outside the gene matches. The CDR3 covers 13 residues. CDR3 DNA sequence: TGTGCCAGCAGTTACGACAGGGCCGAGACCCAGTACTTC. Translated: CASSYDRAETQYF.

This clonotype was observed a few times. The rearrangement links TRBV7-2 to TRBJ2-7; 7 bases map to TRBD1. This CDR3 has 16 amino acids. Per the germline V gene, CDR1 is SGHTA and CDR2 is FQGNSA. With V trimmed by 4 bases and J by 5 bases, 14 bases remained unmatched. CDR3 sequence reads: CASSSTGTATLDEQYV. The CDR3 DNA reads as TGTGCCAGCAGCTCAACCGGGACAGCGACCTTGGACGAGCAGTACGTC.

The chain has TRBV4-3 and TRBJ2-6; D possibly matches TRBD1 or TRBD2 (5 bases each). From germline, CDR1 is LGHNA and CDR2 YSLEER. V shed 1 base and J shed 0 bases, with 16 bases lying between them. The CDR3 loop spans 19 amino acids. CDR3 region: CASSQGSRGPHSGANVLTF. CDR3 DNA: TGCGCCAGCAGCCAAGGATCGAGGGGACCTCACTCTGGGGCCAACGTCCTGACTTTC.

This clonotype was observed a few times. The chain recombines TRBV20-1 with TRBJ1-1, with D possibly TRBD1 on 6 matching bases. Trimming took off 3 bases at V and 2 bases at J, with 16 bases between the two ends. The CDR3 runs to 15 residues. From germline, CDR1 is DFQATT and CDR2 SNEGSKA (reference sequence). The CDR3 region has the DNA TGCAGTGCTAGCGGGTCCCACGGGGGCAACACTGAAGCTTTCTTT. Encoded protein: CSASGSHGGNTEAFF.

The sample holds a few counts of this clonotype. The chain joins TRBV3-1 to TRBJ2-5; 8 bases match TRBD1. V shed 1 base and J 5 bases; nucleotides not matched to a gene: 6. Germline CDR1 LGHDT, CDR2 YNNKEL (reference sequence). The CDR3 runs 15 residues. CDR3 sequence: CASSQGTGGLETQYF. CDR3 sequence (DNA): TGTGCCAGCAGCCAAGGCACAGGGGGACTGGAGACCCAGTACTTC.

The chain is built from TRBV7-9 and TRBJ1-2; D ambiguous. From germline, CDR1 is SEHNR and CDR2 FQNEAQ (reference sequence). The V end was cut by 5 bases, the J end by 10 bases, with 17 bases between. CDR3 length: 13 amino acids. The CDR3 DNA follows: TGTGCCAGCAGCCCATCCGAGACAACAGACTACACCTTC. It is translated as CASSPSETTDYTF.

This chain uses TRBV4-1 with TRBJ1-2, with D possibly being TRBD1 (6 bases). There are 15 residues in the CDR3. The germline V gene has CDR1 MGHRA and CDR2 YSYEKL. The V end lost 6 bases, the J end lost 2 bases, and 16 bases lay between the germline ends. In nucleotides, the CDR3 is TGCGCCAGCAGGTCCGCCCGGACAGAAAACTATGGCTACACCTTC. Translated: CASRSARTENYGYTF.

CDR3 bases: TGTGCCAGCAGCTTACGTCTCAGCGGGGGGCGGACAGATACGCAGTATTTT. As protein: CASSLRLSGGRTDTQYF. The chain is built from TRBV7-2 and TRBJ2-3; the match to TRBD2 covers 9 bases. The CDR3 covers 17 residues. J lost 3 bases, V lost 2 bases, and 9 bases had no gene match. Germline V gene data show CDR1 as SGHTA and CDR2 as FQGNSA.